This T cell receptor beta chain was found in a study of cytomegalovirus exposure and HLA in healthy donors. General observations from the study: Whilst most TCR sequences proved rare, a subset of public TCRs occurred across many donors.

Here immunoSEQ multiplex PCR was the method, and the copy in TCRdb shows in-frame clones only, minus some. The sample gives some 40,000 clones, approximately 92% of which show up once; about 3.1% is in the top ten. The CDR3 covers 13 residues. V gave up 7 bases and J gave up 3 bases, with 12 bases separating them. Per the germline V gene, CDR1 is MNHEY and CDR2 is SVGAGI. Remarks on this clone: The antigen is unknown.

The rearrangement links TRBV6-5 to TRBJ2-5; tentative D call: TRBD1 (6 bases). This TCR was sampled from a man between 18 and 29 years old in good health and CMV-seronegative. The sequenced sample consisted of PBMCs. CDR3 sequence (DNA): TGTGCCAGCAAAACAGGGACCGAAGAGACCCAGTACTTC. Translated: CASKTGTEETQYF.